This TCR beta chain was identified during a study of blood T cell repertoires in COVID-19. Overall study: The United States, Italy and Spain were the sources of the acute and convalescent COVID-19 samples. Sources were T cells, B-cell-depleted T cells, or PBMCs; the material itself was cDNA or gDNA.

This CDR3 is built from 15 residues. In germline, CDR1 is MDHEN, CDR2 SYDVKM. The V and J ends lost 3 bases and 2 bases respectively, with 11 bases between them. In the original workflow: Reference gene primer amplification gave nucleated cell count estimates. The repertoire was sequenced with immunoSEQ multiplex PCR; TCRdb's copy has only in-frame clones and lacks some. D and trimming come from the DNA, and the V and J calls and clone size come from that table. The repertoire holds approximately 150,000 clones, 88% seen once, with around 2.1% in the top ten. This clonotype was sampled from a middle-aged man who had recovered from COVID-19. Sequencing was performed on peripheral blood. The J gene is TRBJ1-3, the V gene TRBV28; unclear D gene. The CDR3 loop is CASSFRGAAGNTIYF. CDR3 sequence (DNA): TGTGCCAGCAGTTTTCGGGGTGCAGCTGGAAACACCATATATTTT.